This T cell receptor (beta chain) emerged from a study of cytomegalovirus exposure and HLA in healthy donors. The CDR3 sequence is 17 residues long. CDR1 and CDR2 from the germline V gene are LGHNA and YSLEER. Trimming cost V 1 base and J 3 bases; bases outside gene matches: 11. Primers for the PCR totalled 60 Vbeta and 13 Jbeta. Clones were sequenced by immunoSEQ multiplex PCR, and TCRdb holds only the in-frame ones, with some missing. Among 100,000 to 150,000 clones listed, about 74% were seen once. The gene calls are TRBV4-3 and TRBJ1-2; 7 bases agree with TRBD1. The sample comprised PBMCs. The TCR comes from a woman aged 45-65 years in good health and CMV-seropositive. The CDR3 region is CASSQAPGDRADYGYTF. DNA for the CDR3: TGCGCCAGCAGCCAAGCACCCGGTGACAGGGCTGACTATGGCTACACCTTC.